Listed below are T cell receptor beta chains from one sample, sequenced in a study of cytomegalovirus exposure and HLA in healthy donors. Sequencing was performed with immunoSEQ multiplex PCR; in TCRdb, only in-frame clones are kept and a portion is missing. The table has 150,000 to 200,000 clones, about 80% seen once. Sequences were obtained from PBMCs. The origin of the receptors is a woman between 40 and 55 years old in good health and CMV-seronegative. Each CDR3 is given with its conserved first and last residue.

V gene: TRBV9; J gene: TRBJ1-1; CDR3 protein: CASSVGDRGLGGTEAFF
V gene: TRBV5-1; J gene: TRBJ1-1; CDR3 protein: CASSLGHLQMNTEAFF
V gene: TRBV5-4; J gene: TRBJ2-3; CDR3 protein: CASSFAGVTDTQYF
V gene: TRBV2; J gene: TRBJ2-3; CDR3 protein: CASSASRLDTQYF
V gene: TRBV30; J gene: TRBJ2-7; CDR3 protein: CAWSEKRDSYEQYF
V gene: TRBV10-3; J gene: TRBJ2-1; CDR3 protein: CAISESKERALNEQFF
V gene: TRBV30; J gene: TRBJ1-3; CDR3 protein: CARTPGGSGNTIYF
V gene: TRBV19; J gene: TRBJ1-3; CDR3 protein: CASRFPSSGNTIYF
V gene: TRBV15; J gene: TRBJ2-7; CDR3 protein: CATSRDLGLANSYEQYF
V gene: TRBV11-3; J gene: TRBJ2-2; CDR3 protein: CASSTRTSGNPNIRELFF
V gene: TRBV5-1; J gene: TRBJ1-1; CDR3 protein: CASSLGDSPTGNTEAFF
V gene: TRBV2; J gene: TRBJ1-3; CDR3 protein: CASRDPGQSSGNTIYF
V gene: TRBV29-1; J gene: TRBJ2-1; CDR3 protein: CSAGGISGRVTNEQFF
V gene: TRBV5-1; J gene: TRBJ2-2; CDR3 protein: CASSPPGQGQTGELFF
V gene: TRBV9; J gene: TRBJ2-1; CDR3 protein: CASSVNLGEAEQFF
V gene: TRBV10-3; J gene: TRBJ1-4; CDR3 protein: CAISETGLGEKLFF
V gene: TRBV5-1; J gene: TRBJ1-1; CDR3 protein: CASSPSGTGGANTEAFF
V gene: TRBV29-1; J gene: TRBJ1-3; CDR3 protein: CSVEKHPTGWGNTIYF
V gene: TRBV4-3; J gene: TRBJ1-5; CDR3 protein: CASSQVQGGNQPQHF
V gene: TRBV7-2; J gene: TRBJ1-5; CDR3 protein: CASSTAGWGGKWPQHF
V gene: TRBV9; J gene: TRBJ2-5; CDR3 protein: CASSVSSGQETQYF
V gene: TRBV21-1; J gene: TRBJ2-3; CDR3 protein: CASSSWGELGPKQDTQYF
V gene: TRBV10-3; J gene: TRBJ2-1; CDR3 protein: CAISRGDEQFF
V gene: TRBV7-9; J gene: TRBJ1-2; CDR3 protein: CASSPEDAGVYTF
V gene: TRBV13; J gene: TRBJ1-4; CDR3 protein: CASSLQGTNEKLFF
V gene: TRBV19; J gene: TRBJ1-2; CDR3 protein: CASSVDRENGYTF
V gene: TRBV7-9; J gene: TRBJ2-5; CDR3 protein: CASSLSVYSGETQYF
V gene: TRBV5-6; J gene: TRBJ2-5; CDR3 protein: CASSRSGTEETQYF
V gene: TRBV6-5; J gene: TRBJ2-7; CDR3 protein: CASSLLLTSGNEQYF
V gene: TRBV25-1; J gene: TRBJ2-5; CDR3 protein: CASSENLAGDAQETQYF
V gene: TRBV18; J gene: TRBJ1-4; CDR3 protein: CASSPTGRGEKLFF
V gene: TRBV7-9; J gene: TRBJ2-3; CDR3 protein: CASSPSTADTQYF
V gene: TRBV4-2; J gene: TRBJ2-1; CDR3 protein: CASSQEAGPYNEQFF
V gene: TRBV2; J gene: TRBJ1-6; CDR3 protein: CASSGSSYNSPLHF
V gene: TRBV5-1; J gene: TRBJ2-1; CDR3 protein: CASSLRLAGLYNEQFF
V gene: TRBV15; J gene: TRBJ2-7; CDR3 protein: CATSRDLAGDEQYF
V gene: TRBV27; J gene: TRBJ1-2; CDR3 protein: CASSFGTGNYGYTF
V gene: TRBV28; J gene: TRBJ1-5; CDR3 protein: CASSLGTYQPQHF
V gene: TRBV19; J gene: TRBJ2-2; CDR3 protein: CASSGFANTGELFF
V gene: TRBV5-1; J gene: TRBJ1-1; CDR3 protein: CASSFGEDTEAFF
V gene: TRBV10-3; J gene: TRBJ2-1; CDR3 protein: CAISEDRVHEQFF
V gene: TRBV5-1; J gene: TRBJ2-2; CDR3 protein: CASSFIAGGNTGELFF
V gene: TRBV5-1; J gene: TRBJ2-2; CDR3 protein: CASSFLDSNTGELFF
V gene: TRBV6-5; J gene: TRBJ2-1; CDR3 protein: CASSYRQGVVEQFF
V gene: TRBV7-9; J gene: TRBJ1-1; CDR3 protein: CSSSSSQGRGNTEAFF
V gene: TRBV11-3; J gene: TRBJ2-7; CDR3 protein: CASSYRLADSYEQYF
V gene: TRBV19; J gene: TRBJ1-5; CDR3 protein: CASSTGTSNQPQHF
V gene: TRBV5-1; J gene: TRBJ2-5; CDR3 protein: CASSLGTATETQYF
V gene: TRBV30; J gene: TRBJ1-3; CDR3 protein: CAWSPNRGTGNTIYF
V gene: TRBV29-1; J gene: TRBJ1-1; CDR3 protein: CSVAGTDTEAFF
V gene: TRBV19; J gene: TRBJ1-4; CDR3 protein: CASSVAEATNEKLFF
V gene: TRBV27; J gene: TRBJ1-1; CDR3 protein: CASSLPGTGPTGSTEAFF
V gene: TRBV2; J gene: TRBJ1-1; CDR3 protein: CASRLGQFEAFF
V gene: TRBV5-8; J gene: TRBJ2-1; CDR3 protein: CASRQTRREQFF
V gene: TRBV10-2; J gene: TRBJ1-4; CDR3 protein: CASSERENEKLFF
V gene: TRBV5-1; J gene: TRBJ2-1; CDR3 protein: CASSIGQGGEQFF
V gene: TRBV5-8; J gene: TRBJ2-5; CDR3 protein: CASLDRVQETQYF
V gene: TRBV18; J gene: TRBJ1-3; CDR3 protein: CASSPNGGNTIYF
V gene: TRBV5-1; J gene: TRBJ2-3; CDR3 protein: CASSASSGSQTDTQYF